This is a list of T cell receptor beta chains from one sample in a study of cytomegalovirus exposure and HLA in healthy donors. Repertoires were generated with immunoSEQ multiplex PCR, while TCRdb's copy carries only in-frame clones and drops some. The sample shows approximately 60,000 clones, about 92% of them seen only once. Sequenced input: PBMCs. These receptors all come from a woman aged 18-29 years in good health and CMV-seronegative. CDR3s include the opening cysteine and the closing phenylalanine or tryptophan. D genes are given only for firm matches. Size is omitted from some rows. Given values are once, few, many or a class for expanded clones.

j_call clone_size v_call d_call cdr3_aa cdr3_nt
TRBJ2-5 - TRBV7-9 TRBD2 CASSSGWRGEETQYF TGTGCCAGCAGCTCCGGTTGGCGGGGGGAAGAGACCCAGTACTTC
TRBJ2-3 - TRBV2 - CASRLTQTTDTQYF TGTGCCAGCCGCCTGACTCAAACCACAGATACGCAGTATTTT
TRBJ2-7 once TRBV30 TRBD1 CAWRTGRSYEQYF TGTGCCTGGAGGACAGGGCGCTCCTACGAGCAGTACTTC
TRBJ2-7 - TRBV7-2 TRBD2 CASSLNLAAYEQYF TGTGCCAGCAGCTTAAACCTAGCGGCATACGAGCAGTACTTC
TRBJ2-2 - TRBV6-1 TRBD2 CASTRRGWGTGELFF TGTGCCAGCACACGGCGGGGGTGGGGCACCGGGGAGCTGTTTTTT
TRBJ2-2 - TRBV4-3 - CASSQDRGIPGELFF TGCGCCAGCAGCCAAGACCGGGGGATCCCCGGGGAGCTGTTTTTT
TRBJ1-4 - TRBV5-1 - CASSFQGQEEKLFF TGCGCCAGCAGCTTTCAGGGGCAGGAAGAAAAACTGTTTTTT
TRBJ2-1 - TRBV19 TRBD2 CASSPTSGQREQFF TGTGCCAGTAGCCCTACTAGCGGTCAACGGGAGCAGTTCTTC
TRBJ2-2 - TRBV6-1 - CASSEEGTGELFF TGTGCCAGCAGTGAAGAGGGGACCGGGGAGCTGTTTTTT
TRBJ1-4 - TRBV6-1 - CASSPKTREEKLFF TGTGCCAGCAGTCCCAAGACTCGGGAGGAAAAACTGTTTTTT
TRBJ2-2 once TRBV20-1 - CSAADTGELFF TGCAGTGCGGCGGACACCGGGGAGCTGTTTTTT
TRBJ2-2 medium-sized TRBV6-4 - CASSDSPQGGTGELFF TGTGCCAGCAGTGACTCCCCCCAGGGAGGTACCGGGGAGCTGTTTTTT
TRBJ2-2 - TRBV5-8 TRBD2 CASSPGRTLNTGELFF TGTGCCAGCAGCCCCGGGAGGACACTGAACACCGGGGAGCTGTTTTTT
TRBJ2-1 - TRBV11-2 - CASRQSFRGKNEQFF TGTGCCAGCAGACAGTCATTCAGGGGAAAAAATGAGCAGTTCTTC
TRBJ2-3 - TRBV7-9 - CASSFPSTDTQYF TGTGCCAGCAGCTTCCCTAGCACAGATACGCAGTATTTT
TRBJ2-3 once TRBV5-1 - CASSKEDTQYF TGCGCCAGCAGCAAGGAGGATACGCAGTATTTT
TRBJ2-1 - TRBV11-2 - CASSSWTGEFF TGTGCCAGCAGCTCTTGGACGGGGGAGTTCTTC
TRBJ2-1 - TRBV9 TRBD2 CASSVSGRGEQFF TGTGCCAGCAGCGTATCTGGGAGGGGTGAGCAGTTCTTC
TRBJ1-5 - TRBV5-5 - CASSSSGGPRQPQHF TGTGCCAGCAGCTCTTCTGGGGGCCCACGGCAGCCCCAGCATTTT
TRBJ2-6 - TRBV7-2 TRBD1 CASSFGTGADGANVLTF TGTGCCAGCAGCTTCGGGACAGGGGCAGATGGGGCCAACGTCCTGACTTTC
TRBJ2-5 - TRBV4-1 TRBD1 CASSFSDRFQETQYF TGCGCCAGCAGCTTCTCGGACAGGTTCCAAGAGACCCAGTACTTC
TRBJ1-1 - TRBV5-6 TRBD1 CASSTGVGWNTEAFF TGTGCCAGCAGTACAGGGGTTGGATGGAACACTGAAGCTTTCTTT
TRBJ2-7 once TRBV18 TRBD1 CASSSGTGPYEQYF TGTGCCAGCTCATCCGGGACAGGGCCCTACGAGCAGTACTTC
TRBJ2-7 - TRBV19 - CASSISQGYGYEQYF TGTGCCAGTAGTATCTCTCAGGGTTACGGCTACGAGCAGTACTTC
TRBJ2-7 - TRBV2 TRBD1 CACMGQGFHEQYF TGTGCCTGTATGGGACAGGGGTTCCACGAGCAGTACTTC